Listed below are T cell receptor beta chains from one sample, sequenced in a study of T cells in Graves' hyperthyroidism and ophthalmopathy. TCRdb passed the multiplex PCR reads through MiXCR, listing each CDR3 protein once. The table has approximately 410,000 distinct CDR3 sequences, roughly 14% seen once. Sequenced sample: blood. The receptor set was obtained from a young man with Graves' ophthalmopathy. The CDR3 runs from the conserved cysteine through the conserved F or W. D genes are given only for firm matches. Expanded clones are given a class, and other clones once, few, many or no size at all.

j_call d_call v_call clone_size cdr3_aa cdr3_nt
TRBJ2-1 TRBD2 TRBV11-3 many CASSPNHQAGGYNEQFF TGTGCCAGCAGCCCGAACCACCAAGCGGGGGGATACAATGAGCAGTTCTTC
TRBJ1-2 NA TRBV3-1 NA CASSPPEILYGYTF TGTGCCAGCAGCCCCCCCGAGATCCTCTATGGCTACACCTTC
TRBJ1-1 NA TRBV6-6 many CASSYSRGLNTEAFF TGTGCCAGCAGTTACTCGAGGGGCCTAAACACTGAAGCTTTCTTT
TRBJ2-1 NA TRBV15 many CATSRVRGIYNEQFF TGTGCCACCAGCAGAGTTCGGGGGATATACAATGAGCAGTTCTTC
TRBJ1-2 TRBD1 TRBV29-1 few CSVLQGALRYGYTF TGCAGCGTTTTACAGGGGGCGCTGCGCTATGGCTACACCTTC
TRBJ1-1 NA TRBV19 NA CASSIRGHTNTEAFF TGTGCCAGTAGTATAAGGGGACATACGAACACTGAAGCTTTCTTT
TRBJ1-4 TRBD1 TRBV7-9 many CASSLRDSPNEKLFF TGTGCCAGCAGCTTACGGGACAGCCCTAATGAAAAACTGTTTTTT
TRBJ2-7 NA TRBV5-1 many CASSPDSYEQYF TGTGCCAGCTCACCGGACAGCTACGAGCAGTACTTC
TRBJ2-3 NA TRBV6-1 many CASSLGSYTQYF TGTGCCAGCAGTCTCGGGTCCTATACGCAGTATTTT
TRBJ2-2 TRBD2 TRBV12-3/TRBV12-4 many CASITGTSGAGELFF TGTGCCAGCATTACCGGGACTAGCGGCGCCGGGGAGCTGTTTTTT
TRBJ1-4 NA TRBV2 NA CASSEGEGENEKLFF TGTGCCAGCAGTGAAGGAGAGGGGGAAAATGAAAAACTGTTTTTT
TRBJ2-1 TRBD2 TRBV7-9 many CASSLRLAPYNEQFF TGTGCCAGCAGCTTACGACTAGCGCCCTACAATGAGCAGTTCTTC
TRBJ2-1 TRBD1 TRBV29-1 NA CSGGGGAGNEQFF TGCAGCGGAGGGGGCGGTGCGGGTAATGAGCAGTTCTTC
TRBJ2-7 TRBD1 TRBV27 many CASSSLPTGVYEQYF TGTGCCAGCAGTTCCCTCCCGACAGGGGTCTACGAGCAGTACTTC
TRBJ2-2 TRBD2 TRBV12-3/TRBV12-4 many CASSRTSGRAGTGELFF TGTGCCAGCAGCCGGACTAGCGGGAGGGCGGGAACCGGGGAGCTGTTTTTT
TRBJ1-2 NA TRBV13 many CASSLRDYSYGYTF TGTGCCAGCAGCTTAAGGGATTACTCCTATGGCTACACCTTC
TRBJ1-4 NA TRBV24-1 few CATSDFNEKLFF TGTGCCACCAGTGATTTCAATGAAAAACTGTTTTTT
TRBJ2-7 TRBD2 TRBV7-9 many CASSALGRVHEQYF TGTGCCAGCAGCGCCTTGGGGAGGGTCCACGAGCAGTACTTC
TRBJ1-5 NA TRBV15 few CATSRDRAYGQPQHF TGTGCCACCAGCAGAGATCGCGCGTATGGGCAGCCCCAGCATTTT
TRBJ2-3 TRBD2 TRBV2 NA CASSEAAGGGTDTQYF TGTGCCAGCAGTGAAGCAGCGGGAGGGGGCACAGATACGCAGTATTTT
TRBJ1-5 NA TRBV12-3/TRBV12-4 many CASTRGSNQPQHF TGTGCCAGCACTAGGGGAAGCAATCAGCCCCAGCATTTT
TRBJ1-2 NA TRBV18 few CASRPGSFNGGYTF TGTGCCAGCCGCCCCGGCAGCTTTAACGGTGGCTACACCTTC
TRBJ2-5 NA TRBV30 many CAWSVTELQETQYF TGTGCCTGGAGTGTTACGGAGCTACAAGAGACCCAGTACTTC
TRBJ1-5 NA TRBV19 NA CASSSARLNQPQHF TGTGCCAGTAGTTCCGCCAGACTCAATCAGCCCCAGCATTTT
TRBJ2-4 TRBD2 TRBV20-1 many CSASLAGGGIQYF TGCAGTGCGTCACTAGCGGGGGGGGGCATTCAGTACTTC
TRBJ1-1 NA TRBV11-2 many CASSLGRVGNTEAFF TGTGCCAGCAGCTTAGGCAGGGTTGGGAACACTGAAGCTTTCTTT
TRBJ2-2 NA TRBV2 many CASNGVGAGELFF TGTGCCAGCAATGGTGTGGGGGCCGGGGAGCTGTTTTTT
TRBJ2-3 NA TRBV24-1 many CATSDSGTNTDTQYF TGTGCCACCAGTGATTCCGGGACCAACACAGATACGCAGTATTTT
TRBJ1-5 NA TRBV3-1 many CASSQATNQPQHF TGTGCCAGCAGCCAAGCGACAAATCAGCCCCAGCATTTT
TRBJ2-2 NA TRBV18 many CASSRQTGELFF TGTGCCAGCTCAAGACAAACCGGGGAGCTGTTTTTT
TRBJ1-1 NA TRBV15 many CATSRDRGNTEAFF TGTGCCACCAGCAGAGATCGGGGGAACACTGAAGCTTTCTTT
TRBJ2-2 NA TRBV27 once CASSLLGGLETGELFF TGTGCCAGCAGTTTGTTGGGGGGGCTTGAGACCGGGGAGCTGTTTTTT
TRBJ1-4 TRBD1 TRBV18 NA CASSPSGQGEKLFF TGTGCCAGCTCACCTTCAGGACAGGGGGAAAAACTGTTTTTT
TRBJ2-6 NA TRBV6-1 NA CASKKGDTYSGANVLTF TGTGCCAGCAAAAAAGGGGACACGTACTCTGGGGCCAACGTCCTGACTTTC
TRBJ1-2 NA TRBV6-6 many CASSYSGGRGYTF TGTGCCAGCAGTTACTCAGGGGGACGCGGCTACACCTTC
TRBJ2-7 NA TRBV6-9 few CASSSSAWGGHSYEQYF TGTGCCAGCAGTTCCAGCGCGTGGGGGGGCCATTCCTACGAGCAGTACTTC
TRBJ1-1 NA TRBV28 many CASSLGSKGSTEAFF TGTGCCAGCAGTTTAGGTTCAAAGGGATCGACTGAAGCTTTCTTT
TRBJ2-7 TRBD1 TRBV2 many CASSGTGPYQQYF TGTGCCAGCTCCGGGACAGGCCCTTACCAGCAGTACTTC
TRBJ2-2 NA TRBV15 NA CATSRDYGEGTGELFF TGTGCCACCAGCAGAGATTACGGTGAGGGCACCGGGGAGCTGTTTTTT
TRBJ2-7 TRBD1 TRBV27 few CASSLTGEPAYEQYF TGTGCCAGCAGTTTAACAGGGGAACCGGCCTACGAGCAGTACTTC
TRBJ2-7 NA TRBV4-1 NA CASSPSIYPRGYEQYF TGCGCCAGCAGCCCGTCCATCTACCCTCGGGGCTACGAGCAGTACTTC
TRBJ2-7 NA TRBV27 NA CASSPRVSYEQYF TGTGCCAGCAGTCCCAGGGTATCCTACGAGCAGTACTTC
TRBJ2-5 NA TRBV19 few CVSSISPFGGETQYF TGTGTCAGTAGTATTAGTCCGTTTGGGGGAGAGACCCAGTACTTC
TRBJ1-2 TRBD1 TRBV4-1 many CASSLGQEVGYTF TGCGCCAGCAGCCTGGGACAGGAGGTCGGCTACACCTTC
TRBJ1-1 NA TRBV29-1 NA CSVEGLGGLWTEAFF TGCAGCGTTGAAGGACTGGGCGGGCTTTGGACTGAAGCTTTCTTT
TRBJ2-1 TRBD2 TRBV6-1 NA CASSYTSGSSYNEQFF TGTGCCAGCAGTTATACTAGCGGGAGCTCCTACAATGAGCAGTTCTTC
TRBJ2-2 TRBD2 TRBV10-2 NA CASSGRAGGPGGELFF TGCGCCAGCAGTGGAAGGGCGGGGGGGCCTGGTGGGGAGCTGTTTTTT
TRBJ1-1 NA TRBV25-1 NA CASRDRDTEAFF TGTGCCAGCCGCGACAGAGACACTGAAGCTTTCTTT
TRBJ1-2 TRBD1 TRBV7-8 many CASSQPGQGWSYTF TGTGCCAGCAGCCAGCCGGGACAGGGTTGGAGCTACACCTTC
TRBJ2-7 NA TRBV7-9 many CASSLFLRDGWDEQYF TGTGCCAGCAGCTTATTTCTCCGGGACGGGTGGGACGAGCAGTACTTC
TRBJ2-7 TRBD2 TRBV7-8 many CASSLRAGLADSSYEQYF TGTGCCAGCAGCTTAAGGGCAGGACTAGCGGACAGCTCCTACGAGCAGTACTTC
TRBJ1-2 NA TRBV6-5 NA CASSYSRGSYGYTF TGTGCCAGCAGTTACTCACGGGGATCCTATGGCTACACCTTC
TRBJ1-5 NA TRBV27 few CASSLTGRGSNQPQHF TGTGCCAGCAGTTTAACAGGTCGGGGGAGCAATCAGCCCCAGCATTTT
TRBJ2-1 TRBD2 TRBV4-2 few CASSQDALAGSFYNEQFF TGCGCCAGCAGCCAAGATGCCCTAGCGGGAAGTTTTTACAATGAGCAGTTCTTC
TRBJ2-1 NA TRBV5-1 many CASSLEVRRAPNEQFF TGCGCCAGCAGCTTGGAGGTTAGGCGGGCCCCCAATGAGCAGTTCTTC
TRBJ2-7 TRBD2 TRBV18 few CASSPGRVTYEQYF TGTGCCAGCTCACCAGGGAGGGTGACCTACGAGCAGTACTTC
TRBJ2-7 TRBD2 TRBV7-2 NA CASSSQLAGVLEQYF TGTGCCAGCAGCTCGCAACTAGCGGGCGTCCTCGAGCAGTACTTC
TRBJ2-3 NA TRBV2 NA CASKPRSTDTQYF TGTGCCAGCAAACCGAGGAGCACAGATACGCAGTATTTT
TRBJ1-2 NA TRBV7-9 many CASSLRVIGSYGYTF TGTGCCAGCAGCTTACGCGTGATAGGGAGCTATGGCTACACCTTC